The source of this TCR beta chain is a study of regulatory T cells in long-lasting Graves disease. General observations from the study: New patients shared fewer public clonotypes (about 970) than persistent patients did (about 3,000).

In regard to this clonotype: Its antigen is unidentified.

Germline V gives CDR1 SGHTA, CDR2 FQGNSA. This CDR3 comprises 15 residues. Trimming removed 3 bases from V and 1 base from J; junction bases left unmatched: 1. Arm-PCR of CDR3 regions and iRepertoire HTBI primers were the basis on which TCR beta libraries were built. TCRdb ran MiXCR on the multiplex PCR reads and lists one entry per CDR3 protein. The sample has roughly 300,000 distinct CDR3 sequences; less than 20% are singletons. Time point described: persistent/refractory GD, antithyroid drugs over 5 years with positive TRAb. The TCR library was made from RNA that had been extracted from PBMCs in TRIzol.

The receptor's source is a female donor with Graves disease. Source: peripheral blood mononuclear cells (PBMCs), taken when the disease was refractory, from a patient treated with antithyroid drugs. The chain employs TRBV7-2 and TRBJ2-3, with 10 bases lining up with TRBD2. The DNA of the CDR3 is TGTGCCAGCAGCTTTAGCGGGGGGCGCACAGATACGCAGTATTTT. Translation gives CASSFSGGRTDTQYF.